Sequencing of this TCR beta chain was carried out in a study of metastatic and nonmetastatic thyroid tumors. Across the study: Repertoires of blood and of tissue (tumor or nodule) from malignant and benign thyroid patients were compared.

The germline V gene encodes CDR1 SGHTA and CDR2 FQGTGA. V was pared by 3 bases and J by 6 bases, with 14 bases between. This CDR3 is built from 15 residues. This clone occurred many times. The antigen remains unidentified. All patients reached thyroid surgery having received no treatment beforehand. From the PCR reads, TCRdb re-called clones with MiXCR. This table holds approximately 38,000 clones, 16% found once. The study's findings and limits: Relative to benign nodules, malignant thyroid tumors were reportedly characterized by significantly elevated TCR beta diversity in blood and tumor.

The receptor was derived from a female donor with papillary thyroid cancer or a benign thyroid nodule (not recorded which). Some clones in this sample may be carry-over from other donors' samples. V is TRBV7-3 and J is TRBJ2-2; D possibly corresponds to TRBD2 (6 bases). Source material: blood. CDR3 nucleotide sequence: TGTGCCAGCAGCTTCTTAGCGGCTGGGGCCGGGGAGCTGTTTTTT. Residues: CASSFLAAGAGELFF.